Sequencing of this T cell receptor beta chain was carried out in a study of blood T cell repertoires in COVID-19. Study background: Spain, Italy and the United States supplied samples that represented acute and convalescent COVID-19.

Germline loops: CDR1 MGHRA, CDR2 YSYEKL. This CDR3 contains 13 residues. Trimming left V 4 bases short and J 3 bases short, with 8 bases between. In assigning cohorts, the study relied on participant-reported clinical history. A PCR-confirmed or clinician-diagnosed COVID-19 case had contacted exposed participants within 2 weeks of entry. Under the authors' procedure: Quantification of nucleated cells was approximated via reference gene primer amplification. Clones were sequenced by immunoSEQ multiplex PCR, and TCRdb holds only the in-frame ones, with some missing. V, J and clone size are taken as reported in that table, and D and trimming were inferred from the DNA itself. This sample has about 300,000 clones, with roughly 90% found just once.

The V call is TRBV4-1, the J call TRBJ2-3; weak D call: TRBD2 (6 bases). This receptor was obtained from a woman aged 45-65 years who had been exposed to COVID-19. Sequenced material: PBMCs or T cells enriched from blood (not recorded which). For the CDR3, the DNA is TGCGCCAGCAGCCGGGGGGAGACAGATACGCAGTATTTT. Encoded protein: CASSRGETDTQYF.